Shown below are 16 T cell receptor beta chains from a single sample sequenced in a study of T cell responses to AZD1222 COVID-19 vaccine. Clones were sequenced by immunoSEQ multiplex PCR, and TCRdb holds only the in-frame ones, with some missing. This sample has 130,000 to 150,000 clones, with approximately 90% found just once. The source material was peripheral blood, sampled 28 days after the second AZD1222 dose. The receptors here all came from an adult who received the AZD1222 COVID-19 vaccine.

V is TRBV7-2 and J is TRBJ1-1, with a weak D call TRBD1 (5 bases). Germline CDR1 reads SGHTA; CDR2 reads FQGNSA. This CDR3 region has 13 residues. The germline V and J ends were trimmed by 3 bases and 5 bases, with 10 bases remaining between them. CDR3 sequence: CASSFQGITEAFF. Written as DNA, the CDR3 is TGTGCCAGCAGCTTTCAGGGTATTACTGAAGCTTTCTTT.

Only one count was recorded for this clone. This chain joins TRBV5-6 and TRBJ1-5, with D possibly TRBD1 on 5 matching bases. Germline V gene data show CDR1 as SGHDT and CDR2 as YYEEEE. V shed 3 bases and J shed 2 bases, with 15 bases lying between them. The CDR3 sequence is 16 residues long. CDR3 coding DNA: TGTGCCAGCAGCTACTCGGGACCGTTCGGCAATCAGCCCCAGCATTTT. Translated, it gives CASSYSGPFGNQPQHF.

J is TRBJ1-4 and V is TRBV7-9; D call uncertain. Germline assignment: CDR1 SEHNR and CDR2 FQNEAQ (reference sequence). This CDR3 spans 14 amino acids. Deletions cut 5 bases from V and 8 bases from J, with 15 bases between. As DNA, the CDR3 is TGTGCCAGCAGCGCCCGAGTTAGTGACGAAAAACTGTTTTTT. Encoded protein: CASSARVSDEKLFF.

The rearrangement uses TRBV5-1 and TRBJ1-5; 8 positions match TRBD1. This CDR3 spans 14 amino acids. Germline CDR1 SGHRS, CDR2 YFSETQ. Trimming cost V 4 bases and J 6 bases; bases outside gene matches: 6. The CDR3 sequence: CASSPETGAQPQHF. The CDR3, as DNA: TGCGCCAGCAGCCCTGAGACAGGGGCTCAGCCCCAGCATTTT.

The V gene is TRBV11-3, the J gene TRBJ1-1, with 8 nucleotides matching TRBD1. Unmatched junction bases numbered 3, after V lost 5 bases and J lost 4 bases. From germline, CDR1 is SGHNT and CDR2 YENEEA. This CDR3 is 13 amino acids long. This CDR3 is CASSGQGSTEAFF. The CDR3 DNA sequence: TGTGCCAGCAGCGGACAGGGATCCACTGAAGCTTTCTTT.

The gene calls are TRBV25-1 and TRBJ2-7; D is undetermined. Germline CDR1 reads MGHDK; CDR2 reads SYGVNS. Trimming cost V 0 bases and J 5 bases, with 14 bases left between them. The CDR3 has 15 amino acids. Here the CDR3 reads CASSEYRESTHEQYF. In DNA, the CDR3 is TGTGCCAGCAGTGAATATAGGGAATCCACCCACGAGCAGTACTTC.

V gene TRBV2 combines with J gene TRBJ1-2, with D perhaps matching TRBD1 (6 bases). The CDR3 totals 12 residues. The V end lost 11 bases, the J end lost 4 bases, and 14 bases lay between the germline ends. Germline CDR1 is SNHLY and CDR2 is FYNNEI. Here the CDR3 reads CAANDRSYGYTF. The CDR3 coding sequence is TGTGCCGCAAATGACAGGTCCTATGGCTACACCTTC.

This clone occurred once. CDR3: CASSFGRGQGDGYTF. CDR3 sequence (DNA): TGTGCCAGCAGCTTCGGGAGGGGACAGGGGGACGGCTACACCTTC. The chain links TRBV5-6 to TRBJ1-2, with TRBD1 matching over 11 bases. This CDR3 region has 15 residues. V dropped 2 bases and J dropped 8; count of bases not matched to a gene: 8. CDR1 SGHDT and CDR2 YYEEEE come from the germline V gene.

The table lists this clone with a count of one. The chain is built from TRBV5-4 and TRBJ2-5; D may be TRBD1 or TRBD2 (7 bases each). Between the trimmed V and J ends, which lost 4 bases and 4 bases, there was a span of 20 bases. This CDR3 spans 16 amino acids. Germline CDR1 reads SGHNT; CDR2 reads YYREEE (reference sequence). This chain's CDR3 is CASSPPGGRALETQYF. Here the CDR3 DNA reads TGTGCCAGCAGCCCCCCAGGGGGGAGGGCATTAGAGACCCAGTACTTC.

About this clone: Other DNA sequences of this sample code for an identical CDR3. The CDR3 sequence is CASSPREGTEAFF. The CDR3 DNA reads TGTGCCAGCAGCCCTCGGGAGGGCACTGAAGCTTTCTTT. The chain is built from TRBV7-9 and TRBJ1-1; D unclear. Germline V gene data show CDR1 as SEHNR and CDR2 as FQNEAQ (reference sequence). This CDR3 has 13 amino acids. V was cut by 5 bases and J by 4 bases, with 11 bases left in between. The whole variable domain, remainder taken from reference TRBV7-9 and TRBJ1-1, is DTGVSQNPRHKITKRGQNVTFRCDPISEHNRLYWYRQTLGQGPEFLTYFQNEAQLEKSRLLSDRFSAERPKGSFSTLEIQRTEQGDSAMYLCASSPREGTEAFFGQGTRLTVV.

V is TRBV3-1 (or the pseudogene TRBV3-2) and J is TRBJ1-1, with 9 bases identical to TRBD1. The CDR3 spans 15 residues. In germline, CDR1 is LGHDT, CDR2 YNNKEL (reference sequence). V was pared by 5 bases and J by 5 bases, with 9 bases of the junction left unmatched. As DNA, the CDR3 is TGTGCCAGCAGCACCTCACAGGGGGCGCGTACTGAAGCTTTCTTT. It codes for CASSTSQGARTEAFF.

The chain recombines TRBV27 with TRBJ2-5, with 13 bases that match TRBD2. V lost 5 bases and J lost 5; bases outside the gene matches: 8. Germline CDR1 MNHEY, CDR2 SMNVEV (reference sequence). There are 16 residues in the CDR3. CDR3 in amino acids: CASSPRTSGGEETQYF. The CDR3, as DNA: TGTGCCAGCAGTCCCAGGACTAGCGGGGGAGAGGAGACCCAGTACTTC.

The chain joins TRBV29-1 to TRBJ1-1; D possibly corresponds to TRBD1 (6 bases). Germline V gene lookup returns CDR1 SQVTM and CDR2 ANQGSEA. The CDR3 spans 12 residues. V dropped 7 bases and J dropped 0 bases, with 9 bases sitting between them. The CDR3 loop is CSGGQMNTEAFF. The DNA for the CDR3 is TGCAGCGGAGGACAGATGAACACTGAAGCTTTCTTT.

V usage is TRBV10-3 and J usage is TRBJ1-1; D ambiguous. Trimming removed 10 bases at V and 1 base at J, with 16 bases between. This CDR3 region has 14 residues. Germline V gives CDR1 ENHRY, CDR2 SYGVKD. Here the CDR3 reads CATRRGFGNTEAFF. The CDR3 DNA reads as TGTGCCACTCGGCGGGGTTTCGGGAACACTGAAGCTTTCTTT.

V and J are TRBV20-1 and TRBJ1-5; the D gene is possibly TRBD1 (5 bases). Trimming took off 3 bases at V and 6 bases at J, with 12 bases between the two ends. The CDR3 sequence is 13 residues long. The germline CDR1 and CDR2 sequences are DFQATT and SNEGSKA (reference sequence). The CDR3 DNA is TGCAGTGCTAGTGGGGGTCGAGGTCAGCCCCAGCATTTT. Translating it yields CSASGGRGQPQHF.

V gene TRBV2 combines with J gene TRBJ1-5; 8 nucleotides match TRBD1. Germline-derived CDR1 and CDR2 are SNHLY and FYNNEI. V dropped 3 bases and J dropped 2; count of bases not matched to a gene: 9. This CDR3 comprises 17 residues. The CDR3 bases are TGTGCCAGCAGTGAGGGACAGGTCAAACGAGGCAATCAGCCCCAGCATTTT. Amino acids: CASSEGQVKRGNQPQHF.